This T cell receptor (beta chain) was captured in a study of T-cell memory formation after mild COVID-19. TCRdb used MiXCR to reprocess the 5' RACE reads, holding one entry per CDR3 protein. The sample shows more than 350,000 distinct CDR3 sequences, 20% to 25% of them seen only once. Notes on this clonotype: The antigen is undetermined.

Overall study findings and caveats: Those CD4+ clones that contracted were mainly in CM and EM (CD8+ ones in EMRA). While clones contracting from day 15 to 85 were balanced between CD4 and CD8, later expanders leaned CD4+.

This sequence was found in an adult woman who had mild COVID-19 (a few samples of this study predate the infection). Cell type and time point are not known. The sample taken for sequencing was PBMCs or a T cell subset sorted from them (not recorded which).

This chain's CDR3 is CASSRDSSYNSPLHF. CDR3 nucleotide sequence: TGTGCCAGCAGCCGAGATAGCTCCTATAATTCACCCCTCCACTTT. The genes are TRBV14 and TRBJ1-6; unclear D gene. Trimming left V 4 bases short and J 0 bases short, with 7 bases between. In germline, CDR1 is SGHDN, CDR2 FVKESK. The length of the CDR3 is 15 residues.